This T cell receptor (beta chain) was sequenced in a study of shared clonotypes between healthy human individuals. Across the study: Three CD4 naive, three CD4 memory, two CD8 naive and one CD8 memory plate were used per donor.

Whole-study results and caveats: The sole specimen, blood, was sampled, and tissue repertoires likely differ. On the whole, naive subsets had larger estimated richness than memory subsets had.

For sorted subsets, about 200 ng DNA per replicate equaled roughly 30,000 T cell genomes. The data were produced by immunoSEQ multiplex PCR, yet TCRdb's version contains in-frame clones alone and is incomplete. The sample includes approximately 1.4 million clones, around 98% of them seen just once. Concerning this clone: Its cognate antigen is unknown.

Source material: naive CD4+ T cells sorted from blood. Subset: CD45RA+ positively selected. The sequence was collected from a man aged 25-45 years in good health.

CDR3 in amino acids: CASSEEDRGPETQYF. The CDR3 region has the DNA TGCGCCAGCAGTGAAGAAGACAGGGGGCCAGAGACCCAGTACTTC. This chain connects TRBV10-1 to TRBJ2-5; 10 positions agree with TRBD1. From germline, CDR1 is WNHNN and CDR2 SYGVQD (reference sequence). The J segment lost 4 bases and the V segment lost 3 bases, leaving 5 bases of the junction unmatched. The CDR3 extends over 15 amino acids.